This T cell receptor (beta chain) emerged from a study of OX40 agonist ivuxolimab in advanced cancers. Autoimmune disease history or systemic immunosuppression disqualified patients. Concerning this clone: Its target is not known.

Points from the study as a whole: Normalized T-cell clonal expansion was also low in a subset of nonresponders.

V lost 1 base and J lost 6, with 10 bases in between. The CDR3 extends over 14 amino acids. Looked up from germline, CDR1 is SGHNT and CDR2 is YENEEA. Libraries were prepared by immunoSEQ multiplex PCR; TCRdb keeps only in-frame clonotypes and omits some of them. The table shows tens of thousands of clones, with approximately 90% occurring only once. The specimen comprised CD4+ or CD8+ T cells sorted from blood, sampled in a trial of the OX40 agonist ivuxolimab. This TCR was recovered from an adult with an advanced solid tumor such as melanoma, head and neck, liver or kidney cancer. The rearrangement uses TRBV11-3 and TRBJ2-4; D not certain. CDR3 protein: CASSLGPPLNIQYF. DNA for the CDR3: TGTGCCAGCAGCTTAGGGCCCCCGTTAAACATTCAGTACTTC.